A single sample gave rise to the 31 T cell receptor beta chains below, sequenced in a study of T-cell memory formation after mild COVID-19. Using its own MiXCR run on the 5' RACE reads, TCRdb lists one record per CDR3 protein. Of about 57,000 distinct CDR3 sequences in the sample, more than 9% were seen once. Material: PBMCs or a T cell subset sorted from them (not recorded which). These receptors all come from a man younger than 35 who had mild COVID-19 (a few samples of this study predate the infection). Cell type and time point are not known.

This chain links TRBV11-2 with TRBJ2-5, with D perhaps assigned TRBD1 or TRBD2 (5 bases each). CDR3 size: 18 residues. Trimming stripped 0 bases from V and 0 bases from J, with 17 bases between. Germline lookup yields CDR1 SGHAT and CDR2 FQNNGV. The CDR3, as DNA: TGTGCCAGCAGCTTAGATCATTACGGGACCTCGTACCAAGAGACCCAGTACTTC. Translation gives CASSLDHYGTSYQETQYF. Using reference TRBV11-2 and TRBJ2-5 for the parts outside the CDR3, the full variable domain is EAGVAQSPRYKIIEKRQSVAFWCNPISGHATLYWYQQILGQGPKLLIQFQNNGVVDDSQLPKDRFSAERLKGVDSTLKIQPAKLEDSAVYLCASSLDHYGTSYQETQYFGPGTRLLVL.

With regard to this clonotype: Being one base from a much bigger clone, this may be a read error. The gene calls are TRBV4-3 and TRBJ1-5; no clear D gene. The CDR3 extends over 13 amino acids. V gave up 1 base and J gave up 6 bases, with 7 bases separating them. Germline CDR1 reads LGHNA; CDR2 reads YSLEER. The DNA of the CDR3 is TGCGCCAGCAGCCAAGTTTCTGCTCAGCCCCAGCATTTT. Translation: CASSQVSAQPQHF.

This clonotype appeared a few times. V usage is TRBV5-1 and J usage is TRBJ1-2, with D perhaps matching TRBD1 (5 bases). The CDR3 spans 13 residues. CDR1 and CDR2 from the germline V gene are SGHRS and YFSETQ. V was trimmed by 2 bases and J by 4 bases, leaving 9 bases between them. This CDR3 is CASSLGDVYGYTF. The CDR3 DNA reads TGCGCCAGCAGCTTAGGGGATGTCTATGGCTACACCTTC.

The J gene is TRBJ2-2, the V gene TRBV2; a weak D match, TRBD2 (6 bases). The CDR3 extends over 12 amino acids. Per germline, CDR1 SNHLY and CDR2 FYNNEI. Trimming took off 6 bases at V and 6 bases at J, with 8 bases between the two ends. CDR3 sequence: CASRRGSGELFF. The CDR3 nucleotides read TGTGCCAGCAGGCGGGGTTCCGGGGAGCTGTTTTTT.

The chain couples TRBV4-2 to TRBJ2-5; no firm D call. The CDR3 covers 12 residues. CDR1 and CDR2 from the germline V gene are LGHNA and YNFKEQ. V dropped 4 bases and J dropped 2 bases, with 5 bases sitting between them. Written as DNA, the CDR3 is TGTGCCAGCAGCCTAGGACAAGAGACCCAGTACTTC. Protein sequence: CASSLGQETQYF.

This clonotype appeared a few times. The chain employs TRBV30 and TRBJ1-4; no clear D gene. This CDR3 is 15 amino acids long. The germline V gene has CDR1 GTSNPN and CDR2 SVGIG (reference sequence). Trimming shortened V by 0 bases and J by 10 bases, and 18 bases separated the two germline ends. For the CDR3, the DNA is TGTGCCTGGAGTGTACTCGGGCCGTTAACGGGAAAACTGTTTTTT. It yields the protein CAWSVLGPLTGKLFF.

The rearrangement links TRBV5-1 to TRBJ2-5; 9 bases are a match to TRBD2. Looked up from germline, CDR1 is SGHRS and CDR2 is YFSETQ. CDR3 size: 15 residues. Trimming cost V 2 bases and J 5 bases; bases outside gene matches: 7. The CDR3 region is CASSLIAGARETQYF. The CDR3 nucleotides read TGCGCCAGCAGCTTAATAGCGGGGGCCCGGGAGACCCAGTACTTC.

The J gene is TRBJ2-3, the V gene TRBV19; unclear D gene. From germline, CDR1 is LNHDA and CDR2 SQIVND (reference sequence). The CDR3 loop spans 11 amino acids. Trimming removed 8 bases at V and 2 bases at J, with 5 bases between. The CDR3, as DNA: TGTGCCAGTCTGCTCACAGATACGCAGTATTTT. It encodes CASLLTDTQYF.

The chain is built from TRBV7-9 and TRBJ2-1, with 11 bases matching TRBD1. Germline CDR1 is SEHNR and CDR2 is FQNEAQ (reference sequence). J gave up 6 bases and V 4 bases, and 5 bases lay outside the gene matches. The CDR3 covers 15 residues. CDR3 DNA sequence: TGTGCCAGCAGCTCGAGGACAGGGGGCCGCAATGAGCAGTTCTTC. Protein sequence: CASSSRTGGRNEQFF.

The chain recombines TRBV2 with TRBJ1-5; 9 nucleotides line up with TRBD1. The J segment lost 6 bases and the V segment lost 7 bases, leaving 1 base of the junction unmatched. CDR1 and CDR2 from the germline V gene are SNHLY and FYNNEI. CDR3 size: 12 residues. The CDR3 region has the DNA TGTGCCAGCAAGACAGGGGGTCAGCCCCAGCATTTT. Protein: CASKTGGQPQHF.

This clonotype was recorded many times. V is TRBV12-3 or TRBV12-4 and J is TRBJ2-6; the D is unclear. Trimming removed 2 bases at V and 0 bases at J, with 2 bases between. This CDR3 has 14 residues. In nucleotides, the CDR3 is TGTGCCAGCAGTTTATCCTCTGGGGCCAACGTCCTGACTTTC. Encoded protein: CASSLSSGANVLTF.

This clonotype was recorded a few times. This rearrangement joins TRBV19 to TRBJ2-3; D ambiguous. V was clipped by 1 base and J by 3 bases, with 8 bases between them. The CDR3 has 14 amino acids. Germline-derived CDR1 and CDR2 are LNHDA and SQIVND (reference sequence). CDR3 amino acids: CASSIALLTDTQYF. The CDR3 bases are TGTGCCAGTAGTATAGCGCTACTAACAGATACGCAGTATTTT.

This clonotype has a handful of counts. The V and J genes are TRBV19 and TRBJ2-7, with 12 nucleotides matching TRBD2. Germline CDR1 and CDR2: LNHDA and SQIVND (reference sequence). The CDR3 is 14 amino acids. V lost 6 bases to trimming and J lost 1 base; unmatched junction nucleotides: 1. The CDR3 protein is CASRGLAGSYEQYF. The DNA for the CDR3 is TGTGCCAGTAGAGGACTAGCGGGATCCTACGAGCAGTACTTC.

This clonotype was found many times. The chain combines TRBV12-3 or TRBV12-4 with TRBJ2-3; D assignment may be TRBD1 or TRBD2 (5 bases each). This CDR3 has 13 residues. Trimming removed 6 bases at V and 5 bases at J, with 12 bases between. This CDR3 is CASRRGRVDTQYF. DNA of the CDR3: TGTGCCAGCAGACGGGGCCGGGTAGATACGCAGTATTTT.

This rearrangement joins TRBV2 to TRBJ2-1, with 8 bases matching TRBD2. Germline V gene data show CDR1 as SNHLY and CDR2 as FYNNEI. The CDR3 has 14 amino acids. V dropped 5 bases and J dropped 5; count of bases not matched to a gene: 5. The DNA of the CDR3 is TGTGCCAGCAGTATCCGACTAGCGAACAATGAGCAGTTCTTC. Its protein is CASSIRLANNEQFF. Based on the CDR3 plus reference TRBV2 and TRBJ2-1, the full variable domain is EPEVTQTPSHQVTQMGQEVILRCVPISNHLYFYWYRQILGQKVEFLVSFYNNEISEKSEIFDDQFSVERPDGSNFTLKIRSTKLEDSAMYFCASSIRLANNEQFFGPGTRLTVL.

The chain carries TRBV5-1 and TRBJ2-1; 13 bases align to TRBD2. Germline-derived CDR1 and CDR2 are SGHRS and YFSETQ. Trimming at V came to 7 bases and at J to 9 bases, leaving 7 bases not matched to a gene. The CDR3 sequence is 14 residues long. The CDR3 reads CASAGTSGMGEQFF. Written as DNA, the CDR3 is TGCGCCAGCGCAGGGACTAGCGGGATGGGTGAGCAGTTCTTC.

This clonotype occurred a few times. The rearrangement joins TRBV7-2 to TRBJ2-1; the D gene is possibly TRBD2 (7 bases). The CDR3 is made up of 16 amino acids. The V end was cut by 6 bases, the J end by 4 bases, with 19 bases between. Germline V gene data show CDR1 as SGHTA and CDR2 as FQGNSA. Here the CDR3 DNA reads TGTGCCAGCAGGGCGCCGTCGGGGGGCCCGTACAATGAGCAGTTCTTC. Its translation: CASRAPSGGPYNEQFF.

V and J are TRBV20-1 and TRBJ2-1; 8 bases line up with TRBD2. Germline V gives CDR1 DFQATT, CDR2 SNEGSKA (reference sequence). V dropped 3 bases and J dropped 5; count of bases not matched to a gene: 6. The CDR3 loop spans 14 amino acids. CDR3 DNA sequence: TGCAGTGCTAGGGATAGCGGGAAACACAATGAGCAGTTCTTC. It translates to CSARDSGKHNEQFF.

In its sample, this clonotype was seen many times. The V call is TRBV2, the J call TRBJ2-5; 9 nucleotides match TRBD2. Trimming cost V 8 bases and J 5 bases; bases outside gene matches: 12. CDR3 length: 15 amino acids. Germline CDR1 reads SNHLY; CDR2 reads FYNNEI. The CDR3 spells CASGRSSGGGETQYF. CDR3 sequence (DNA): TGTGCCAGCGGGCGGAGTAGCGGGGGAGGGGAGACCCAGTACTTC.

The sample holds a few counts of this clonotype. The chain combines TRBV3-1 with TRBJ1-5; no definite D call. V was shortened by 5 bases and J by 9 bases, with 11 bases between the two germline ends. The germline CDR1 and CDR2 sequences are LGHDT and YNNKEL (reference sequence). This CDR3 has 12 residues. CDR3 in amino acids: CASSSGPGPQHF. Here the CDR3 DNA reads TGTGCCAGCAGCTCCGGGCCGGGGCCCCAGCATTTT.

This clonotype has just a few counts. In nucleotides, the CDR3 is TGTGCCACCAGCAGAGAATTTGGGACAGGCATGGCCTACGAGCAGTACTTC. Protein product: CATSREFGTGMAYEQYF. This rearrangement joins TRBV15 to TRBJ2-7; TRBD1 matches 8 bases. The germline gives CDR1 LNHNV, CDR2 YYDKDF (reference sequence). Losses at the gene ends were 0 bases for V and 2 bases for J; bases not matched to a gene: 9. The CDR3 consists of 17 residues.

J is TRBJ1-1 and V is TRBV20-1; D is unresolved. This CDR3 comprises 14 residues. Germline V lookup: CDR1 DFQATT, CDR2 SNEGSKA (reference sequence). The V end was cut by 6 bases, the J end by 1 base, with 15 bases between. CDR3 coding DNA: TGCAGTGCCTACCCCTCTACAGCGAACACTGAAGCTTTCTTT. Its translation is CSAYPSTANTEAFF.

This clonotype was recorded a few times. V gene TRBV6-5 combines with J gene TRBJ2-1, with 9 bases aligning to TRBD2. Trimming at V came to 2 bases and at J to 9 bases, leaving 11 bases not matched to a gene. Germline V gene data show CDR1 as MNHEY and CDR2 as SVGAGI. CDR3 length: 16 residues. The CDR3 loop is CASSYAVAGGRREQFF. The CDR3 nucleotides are TGTGCCAGCAGTTACGCCGTCGCGGGGGGGCGTCGTGAGCAGTTCTTC.

This clonotype has only a few counts. The rearrangement joins TRBV7-2 to TRBJ2-1, with TRBD1 matching over 9 bases. Germline CDR1 is SGHTA and CDR2 is FQGNSA. V lost 4 bases, J lost 1 base, and 8 bases stayed unmatched. CDR3 length: 17 amino acids. CDR3 nucleotides: TGTGCCAGCAGCTCCCCAACAGGGGGCTTGTCCTACAATGAGCAGTTCTTC. It is translated as CASSSPTGGLSYNEQFF.

V and J are TRBV7-2 and TRBJ2-5; the match to TRBD2 covers 12 bases. Losses at the gene ends were 5 bases for V and 5 bases for J; bases not matched to a gene: 9. The V gene's germline CDR1 is SGHTA and CDR2 FQGNSA. The CDR3 contains 16 residues. This CDR3 reads CASSQASGGAGETQYF. The CDR3 nucleotides are TGTGCCAGCAGCCAAGCTAGCGGGGGGGCCGGTGAGACCCAGTACTTC.

V and J are TRBV9 and TRBJ2-1, with D possibly matching TRBD2 (6 bases). V was clipped by 1 base and J by 0 bases, with 11 bases between them. Per the germline V gene, CDR1 is SGDLS and CDR2 is YYNGEE. CDR3 size: 16 residues. CDR3 loop: CASSVLPGLSYNEQFF. In nucleotides, the CDR3 is TGTGCCAGCAGCGTACTTCCGGGACTCTCCTACAATGAGCAGTTCTTC.

About this clonotype itself: Its ends do not fully match the called genes, so a read error is possible. V and J are TRBV20-1 and TRBJ1-1, with 7 bases that match TRBD1. CDR1 is DFQATT, CDR2 SNEGSKA, per germline (reference sequence). The CDR3 is 13 amino acids. The chain's CDR3 is CSARDGTARGHEF. The CDR3 DNA sequence: TGCAGTGCTAGAGATGGCACAGCTAGGGGGCACGAATTT.

V and J are TRBV12-3 or TRBV12-4 and TRBJ2-2; maybe TRBD2 (6 bases). V was shortened by 8 bases and J by 1 base, with 8 bases between the two germline ends. CDR3 size: 13 residues. Written as DNA, the CDR3 is TGTGCCAGCGGGGAGGAGAACACCGGGGAGCTGTTTTTT. It translates to CASGEENTGELFF.

The chain has TRBV4-1 and TRBJ1-4, with 10 bases matching TRBD1. Looked up from germline, CDR1 is MGHRA and CDR2 is YSYEKL. J was trimmed by 6 bases and V by 4 bases; bases with no gene match: 8. The CDR3 is made up of 16 amino acids. CDR3 coding DNA: TGCGCCAGCAGCCCCAGGGACAGGGGCCTACATGAAAAACTGTTTTTT. It codes for CASSPRDRGLHEKLFF.

This chain joins TRBV14 and TRBJ2-1; TRBD1 matches 7 bases. There are 13 residues in the CDR3. In germline, CDR1 is SGHDN, CDR2 FVKESK. Trimming cost V 9 bases and J 9 bases; bases outside gene matches: 11. CDR3 sequence (DNA): TGTGCCAGTGGACAGGTGGTTGGGAGTGAGCAGTTCTTC. The encoded protein is CASGQVVGSEQFF. The whole variable domain, filled in from reference TRBV14 and TRBJ2-1, reads EAGVTQFPSHSVIEKGQTVTLRCDPISGHDNLYWYRRVMGKEIKFLLHFVKESKQDESGMPNNRFLAERTGGTYSTLKVQPAELEDSGVYFCASGQVVGSEQFFGPGTRLTVL.

This clonotype was recorded at least ten times. The chain uses TRBV12-3 or TRBV12-4 and TRBJ2-6, with D perhaps matching TRBD1 or TRBD2 (5 bases each). The CDR3 runs 14 residues. V lost 10 bases and J 6 bases, leaving 16 bases between the germline ends. Here the CDR3 DNA reads TGTGCCACTTTTGGGACCGTACCGGCCAACGTCCTGACTTTC. This encodes CATFGTVPANVLTF.